The 17 T cell receptor beta chains in this list originate from one sample, sequenced in a study of human T cells and chemical hapten exposure. From the RACE reads, TCRdb called clonotypes with MiXCR, one entry per CDR3 protein. Of some 400,000 distinct CDR3 sequences in the sample, more than 4.5% were seen once. Described time point: patch test 1, 2 weeks after DPC sensitization. Sample treatment: therapeutic diphenylcyclopropenone sensitization with weekly scalp DPC. The material was whole blood, obtained in connection with sensitization to the hapten diphenylcyclopropenone (DPC). Receptors originate from a woman in her fifties or sixties with alopecia areata. Some clones in this sample may be carry-over from other donors' samples.

This clonotype was counted at least ten times. The chain employs TRBV7-8 and TRBJ2-5; D is unclear. Germline CDR1 SGHVS, CDR2 FQNEAQ. The CDR3 is 12 amino acids. The ends were cut back, 3 bases at V and 5 bases at J, with 7 bases in the middle. The CDR3 reads CASSFYPETQYF. The CDR3 nucleotides are TGTGCCAGCAGCTTTTATCCGGAGACCCAGTACTTC.

V is TRBV4-2 and J is TRBJ2-3; a possible D gene is TRBD1 (5 bases). The CDR3 sequence is 18 residues long. CDR1 is LGHNA, CDR2 YNFKEQ, per germline. V was trimmed by 0 bases and J by 0 bases, leaving 16 bases between them. The DNA of the CDR3 is TGTGCCAGCAGCCAAGACGGGTCATGGGGCCTTAGCACAGATACGCAGTATTTT. Translating gives CASSQDGSWGLSTDTQYF.

This clonotype was counted between two and nine times. This rearrangement joins TRBV27 to TRBJ2-3; no reliable D call. Per the germline V gene, CDR1 is MNHEY and CDR2 is SMNVEV (reference sequence). The V end lost 10 bases, the J end lost 5 bases, and 19 bases lay between the germline ends. There are 14 residues in the CDR3. The CDR3 bases are TGTGCCACCCGCCAGCGCTTGTCAGGAGATACGCAGTATTTT. This encodes CATRQRLSGDTQYF.

This clonotype was seen at least ten times. V usage is TRBV11-2 and J usage is TRBJ2-1, with D perhaps TRBD1 or TRBD2 (5 bases each). This CDR3 region has 15 residues. CDR1 is SGHAT, CDR2 FQNNGV, per germline. V lost 5 bases and J 0 bases, leaving 11 bases between the germline ends. For the CDR3, the DNA is TGTGCCAGCAGCCGGGACCAGGGCTCCTACAATGAGCAGTTCTTC. It translates to CASSRDQGSYNEQFF.

The chain couples TRBV20-1 to TRBJ2-3; TRBD2 is a possible D gene (6 bases). The germline gives CDR1 DFQATT, CDR2 SNEGSKA (reference sequence). Trimming removed 5 bases from V and 4 bases from J, with 19 bases in between. The CDR3 has 15 amino acids. This CDR3 reads CSAPRGGKRSDTQYF. CDR3 nucleotide sequence: TGCAGTGCTCCGAGGGGCGGGAAGAGATCAGATACGCAGTATTTT.

The sample holds many counts of this clonotype. The J gene is TRBJ2-7, the V gene TRBV30, with D possibly matching TRBD2 (7 bases). V lost 5 bases to trimming and J lost 5 bases, with 16 bases between them. Germline CDR1 GTSNPN, CDR2 SVGIG (reference sequence). The CDR3 totals 13 residues. CDR3 coding DNA: TGTGCCTGGGCCGAGGGGGGGCTTAACGAGCAGTACTTC. Translating it yields CAWAEGGLNEQYF.

J is TRBJ2-1 and V is TRBV7-2; D unresolved. V shed 4 bases and J shed 0 bases, with 13 bases lying between them. In germline, CDR1 is SGHTA, CDR2 FQGNSA. This CDR3 spans 16 amino acids. The CDR3: CASSSDSLSSYNEQFF. The DNA for the CDR3 is TGTGCCAGCAGCTCCGACTCTCTTAGCTCCTACAATGAGCAGTTCTTC. The complete variable domain, with remaining parts taken from reference TRBV7-2 and TRBJ2-1, reads GAGVSQSPSNKVTEKGKDVELRCDPISGHTALYWYRQSLGQGLEFLIYFQGNSAPDKSGLPSDRFSAERTGGSVSTLTIQRTQQEDSAVYLCASSSDSLSSYNEQFFGPGTRLTVL.

This clonotype was counted at least ten times. The chain combines TRBV6-5 with TRBJ1-5; no reliable D call. Trimming cost V 6 bases and J 0 bases, with 9 bases left between them. The CDR3 has 14 residues. Per the germline V gene, CDR1 is MNHEY and CDR2 is SVGAGI. CDR3 in DNA: TGTGCCAGCAGAGCAACCGGTAGCAATCAGCCCCAGCATTTT. This gives the protein CASRATGSNQPQHF.

This clonotype was seen at least ten times. The chain couples TRBV15 to TRBJ1-4; D gene uncertain. The germline CDR1 and CDR2 sequences are LNHNV and YYDKDF (reference sequence). The CDR3 is 15 amino acids. The V and J ends lost 5 bases and 2 bases respectively, with 12 bases between them. The CDR3 DNA reads TGTGCCACCAGCTCAGGACGGACCACTAATGAAAAACTGTTTTTT. It specifies CATSSGRTTNEKLFF.

The chain uses TRBV3-1 and TRBJ2-7; 9 positions agree with TRBD1. Looked up from germline, CDR1 is LGHDT and CDR2 is YNNKEL (reference sequence). CDR3 size: 15 residues. Unmatched junction bases numbered 10, after V lost 5 bases and J lost 5 bases. The CDR3: CASSERTGDPHEQYF. In DNA, the CDR3 is TGTGCCAGCAGCGAAAGGACAGGGGACCCCCACGAGCAGTACTTC.

This clonotype was counted ten times or more. This chain uses TRBV5-1 with TRBJ2-7; D is unresolved. Germline V lookup: CDR1 SGHRS, CDR2 YFSETQ. The CDR3 length is 12 residues. The V and J ends lost 4 bases and 2 bases respectively, with 7 bases between them. The CDR3 loop is CASSEPTYEQYF. The CDR3 coding sequence is TGCGCCAGCAGCGAGCCCACCTACGAGCAGTACTTC.

This clonotype was recorded at least ten times. The chain couples TRBV29-1 to TRBJ1-1, with no clear D. V dropped 7 bases and J dropped 4 bases, with 16 bases sitting between them. The CDR3 totals 13 residues. CDR1 is SQVTM and CDR2 is ANQGSEA in the germline V gene. The CDR3 protein is CSAESGESTEAFF. The CDR3, as DNA: TGCAGCGCTGAGAGCGGGGAGAGCACTGAAGCTTTCTTT.

This clonotype was detected many times. The chain is built from TRBV5-1 and TRBJ2-7, with TRBD2 matching over 11 bases. Unmatched junction bases numbered 6, after V lost 0 bases and J lost 7 bases. This CDR3 is built from 15 residues. Per germline, CDR1 SGHRS and CDR2 YFSETQ. CDR3: CASSLGSGGAWEQYF. Written as DNA, the CDR3 is TGCGCCAGCAGCTTGGGTAGCGGGGGGGCTTGGGAGCAGTACTTC.

The table lists this clonotype with many counts. The V call is TRBV6-5, the J call TRBJ1-5, with a tentative D call TRBD1 (6 bases). The germline V and J ends were trimmed by 2 bases and 6 bases, with 14 bases remaining between them. CDR1 MNHEY and CDR2 SVGAGI come from the germline V gene. The length of the CDR3 is 15 residues. The CDR3 nucleotides read TGTGCCAGCAGTTACAACCGGGAGGGGGGTCAGCCCCAGCATTTT. It encodes CASSYNREGGQPQHF.

Many counts were recorded for this clonotype. This chain links TRBV5-6 with TRBJ1-2; D is perhaps TRBD1 (6 bases). Per germline, CDR1 SGHDT and CDR2 YYEEEE. This CDR3 region has 15 residues. Trimming cost V 0 bases and J 4 bases, with 13 bases left between them. The CDR3 spells CASSLAITGIYGYTF. DNA for the CDR3: TGTGCCAGCAGCTTGGCCATAACAGGGATCTATGGCTACACCTTC.

This clonotype was detected many times. The V call is TRBV29-1, the J call TRBJ1-1, with D hard to call. CDR1 and CDR2 from the germline V gene are SQVTM and ANQGSEA. With 3 bases removed from V and 1 base from J, the gap between germline ends came to 3 bases. This CDR3 is built from 11 residues. The CDR3 sequence: CSVEGNTEAFF. As DNA, the CDR3 is TGCAGCGTTGAGGGGAACACTGAAGCTTTCTTT.

This clonotype has at least ten counts. This rearrangement joins TRBV12-3 or TRBV12-4 to TRBJ1-1; D gene ambiguous. CDR3 size: 14 residues. V lost 1 base and J lost 4, with 10 bases in between. DNA for the CDR3: TGTGCCAGCAGTTTAGGAGGAGCGATCACTGAAGCTTTCTTT. Amino acid sequence: CASSLGGAITEAFF.